Included here is one TCR beta chain sequence, with context. The antigen remains unidentified. Trimming stripped 6 bases from V and 6 bases from J, with 14 bases between. CDR3 length: 13 amino acids. CDR1 and CDR2 from the germline V gene are LNHDA and SQIVND (reference sequence). This record belongs to a study of cytomegalovirus exposure and HLA in healthy donors. Study-level findings and limits: Per a prior analysis, the majority of TCR beta V segments were productive roughly 90% or roughly 30% of the time. The availability of immune exposure information extended only to CMV serostatus.

The study ran its PCR with 60 Vbeta and 13 Jbeta primers. Data came from immunoSEQ multiplex PCR; TCRdb stores just in-frame clones and leaves some out. The table has 100,000 or so clones, roughly 83% seen once. The rearrangement joins TRBV19 to TRBJ1-1; D possibly corresponds to TRBD1 (5 bases). This receptor was obtained from a man aged 35 to 55 in good health and CMV-seronegative. The sample consisted of PBMCs. The CDR3 spells CASSPQGFAEAFF. The CDR3 DNA follows: TGTGCCAGTAGCCCCCAGGGTTTCGCTGAAGCTTTCTTT. Supplemented by reference TRBV19 and TRBJ1-1, the full variable domain reads DGGITQSPKYLFRKEGQNVTLSCEQNLNHDAMYWYRQDPGQGLRLIYYSQIVNDFQKGDIAEGYSVSREKKESFPLTVTSAQKNPTAFYLCASSPQGFAEAFFGQGTRLTVV.